These 16 T cell receptor beta chains share one sample of origin, sequenced in a study of cytomegalovirus exposure and HLA in healthy donors. Sequenced by immunoSEQ multiplex PCR; TCRdb stores in-frame clones only, minus some. This sample has roughly 82,000 clones, with around 92% found just once. Sequencing input: PBMCs. The source of these receptors is a man aged 18 to 30 in good health and CMV-seronegative.

The rearrangement uses TRBV27 and TRBJ1-5, with no clear D. In germline, CDR1 is MNHEY, CDR2 SMNVEV (reference sequence). The V gene lost 6 bases and the J gene lost 3 bases, with 12 bases spanning the gap. The CDR3 is made up of 14 amino acids. The chain's CDR3 is CASRPLANNQPQHF. DNA of the CDR3: TGTGCCAGCAGGCCTCTCGCTAACAATCAGCCCCAGCATTTT.

This rearrangement joins TRBV13 to TRBJ1-2; the D is unclear. The length of the CDR3 is 12 residues. The V gene lost 4 bases and the J gene lost 4 bases, with 7 bases spanning the gap. In germline, CDR1 is PRHDT, CDR2 FYEKMQ (reference sequence). Here the CDR3 reads CASSSRAYGYTF. The CDR3, as DNA: TGTGCCAGCAGCTCCCGAGCCTATGGCTACACCTTC.

In its sample, this clone was seen a few times. The rearrangement joins TRBV19 to TRBJ1-5; D gene uncertain. This CDR3 comprises 12 residues. V lost 5 bases and J lost 0, with 2 bases in between. In germline, CDR1 is LNHDA, CDR2 SQIVND (reference sequence). The chain's CDR3 is CASSHSNQPQHF. CDR3 nucleotide sequence: TGTGCCAGTAGTCATAGCAATCAGCCCCAGCATTTT.

The chain joins TRBV19 to TRBJ1-1; D is uncertain. The germline V and J ends were trimmed by 7 bases and 4 bases, with 10 bases remaining between them. Germline CDR1 LNHDA, CDR2 SQIVND (reference sequence). This CDR3 spans 12 amino acids. The CDR3 coding sequence is TGTGCCAGTACCCTTCGGGGCACTGAAGCTTTCTTT. It codes for CASTLRGTEAFF.

This sequence joins TRBV9 and TRBJ2-7; D is uncertain. The V end lost 0 bases, the J end lost 6 bases, and 10 bases lay between the germline ends. CDR3 length: 13 residues. Per germline, CDR1 SGDLS and CDR2 YYNGEE. CDR3 DNA: TGTGCCAGCAGCGTAGACCCCCCGGGCGAGCAGTACTTC. Its translation: CASSVDPPGEQYF.

The V and J genes are TRBV2 and TRBJ1-2, with D unresolved. V lost 4 bases and J lost 7, with 13 bases in between. This CDR3 spans 13 amino acids. The germline CDR1 and CDR2 sequences are SNHLY and FYNNEI. DNA for the CDR3: TGTGCCAGCAGTGTGTCGCAAACTCCTGGCTACACCTTC. As protein: CASSVSQTPGYTF.

The chain links TRBV9 to TRBJ1-6, with a tentative D call TRBD1 (5 bases). The CDR3 loop spans 16 amino acids. The V end was cut by 3 bases, the J end by 1 base, with 11 bases between. Germline-derived CDR1 and CDR2 are SGDLS and YYNGEE. CDR3 bases: TGTGCCAGCAGCGACCCGCGGGGGTCCTATAATTCACCCCTCCACTTT. Amino acid sequence: CASSDPRGSYNSPLHF.

The V call is TRBV30, the J call TRBJ1-1; 9 bases align to TRBD1. CDR1 and CDR2 (germline): GTSNPN, SVGIG (reference sequence). The CDR3 is made up of 16 amino acids. V gave up 5 bases and J gave up 6 bases; unmatched junction bases: 16. CDR3 DNA: TGTGCCTGGTGTAGGATCCAACCGGGACAGGGCGCTGAAGCTTTCTTT. Its protein is CAWCRIQPGQGAEAFF.

This chain links TRBV2 with TRBJ1-1; 7 bases are shared with TRBD1. V lost 7 bases and J lost 5; bases outside the gene matches: 10. Germline V lookup: CDR1 SNHLY, CDR2 FYNNEI. The CDR3 is 14 residues long. The CDR3 sequence is CASIRIGGQTEAFF. The CDR3 nucleotides are TGTGCCAGCATTAGAATTGGGGGACAGACTGAAGCTTTCTTT.

The gene calls are TRBV10-1 and TRBJ2-5; 11 nucleotides line up with TRBD1. CDR1 and CDR2 (germline): WNHNN, SYGVQD (reference sequence). V was clipped by 5 bases and J by 1 base; unmatched bases: 3. This CDR3 is 15 amino acids long. This CDR3 is CASSPGTGGQETQYF. The CDR3 DNA reads TGCGCCAGCAGTCCCGGGACAGGGGGCCAAGAGACCCAGTACTTC.

The chain has TRBV19 and TRBJ2-7, with 8 bases lining up with TRBD1. V was clipped by 3 bases and J by 3 bases; unmatched bases: 7. This CDR3 has 15 residues. Germline CDR1 reads LNHDA; CDR2 reads SQIVND (reference sequence). CDR3 coding DNA: TGTGCCAGTAGTATGCGGCAGGGGGCTTTCTACGAGCAGTACTTC. It is translated as CASSMRQGAFYEQYF. The variable domain in full, completed from reference TRBV19 and TRBJ2-7, reads DGGITQSPKYLFRKEGQNVTLSCEQNLNHDAMYWYRQDPGQGLRLIYYSQIVNDFQKGDIAEGYSVSREKKESFPLTVTSAQKNPTAFYLCASSMRQGAFYEQYFGPGTRLTVT.

The chain couples TRBV19 to TRBJ2-7; D is ambiguous. Germline lookup yields CDR1 LNHDA and CDR2 SQIVND (reference sequence). Trimming shortened V by 4 bases and J by 0 bases, and 7 bases separated the two germline ends. The CDR3 consists of 13 residues. The CDR3 coding sequence is TGTGCCAGTAGTAGTCCGGGCTCCTACGAGCAGTACTTC. Protein product: CASSSPGSYEQYF.

The V call is TRBV2, the J call TRBJ2-5; D is uncertain. Germline CDR1 is SNHLY and CDR2 is FYNNEI. The CDR3 is 12 amino acids. Between the trimmed V and J ends, which lost 2 bases and 5 bases, there was a span of 6 bases. CDR3 sequence reads: CASSEYWETQYF. The CDR3 region has the DNA TGTGCCAGCAGTGAATACTGGGAGACCCAGTACTTC.

The J gene is TRBJ2-1, the V gene TRBV19; maybe TRBD2 (6 bases). This CDR3 is built from 14 residues. V lost 6 bases and J lost 5, with 14 bases in between. Germline CDR1 and CDR2: LNHDA and SQIVND (reference sequence). DNA of the CDR3: TGTGCCAGTAGGGTCGTAGCGGCAAACAATGAGCAGTTCTTC. Translation gives CASRVVAANNEQFF.

This chain links TRBV6-6 with TRBJ1-1; possible D gene TRBD1, 5 bases. The germline V and J ends were trimmed by 5 bases and 1 base, with 11 bases remaining between them. Per germline, CDR1 MNHNY and CDR2 SVGAGI (reference sequence). The CDR3 totals 14 residues. The CDR3 spells CASSGQGRNTEAFF. The CDR3 region has the DNA TGTGCCAGCAGTGGCCAGGGAAGGAACACTGAAGCTTTCTTT.

This chain uses TRBV29-1 with TRBJ2-1; D is uncertain. CDR3 length: 12 residues. Trimming left V 4 bases short and J 6 bases short, with 10 bases between. In germline, CDR1 is SQVTM, CDR2 ANQGSEA. CDR3 in amino acids: CSVGRRSNEQFF. In nucleotides, the CDR3 is TGCAGCGTTGGAAGGCGGAGCAATGAGCAGTTCTTC.